This record concerns one T cell receptor (beta chain) sequence. The antigen is unknown. The protocol was immunoSEQ multiplex PCR, while the TCRdb copy is restricted to in-frame clones and leaves out a portion. The sample yields approximately 70,000 clones, around 88% seen once. These data come from a study of OX40 agonist ivuxolimab in advanced cancers. Overall study: Patients assigned to dose escalation were diagnosed with hepatocellular carcinoma, melanoma, renal cell or head and neck cancer. Findings of the study overall: At 0.1 to 3.0 mg/kg and by week 6, CD4+ and CD8+ T cells in the blood had expanded clonally. It was not determined which antigens were specifically recognized by the peripheral T cells that had undergone clonal expansion.

This clonotype was obtained from an adult with an advanced solid tumor such as melanoma, head and neck, liver or kidney cancer. The sequencing used CD4+ or CD8+ T cells sorted from blood, collected in a trial of the OX40 agonist ivuxolimab.

The CDR3 here is CSVEGFTDTQYF. CDR3 DNA: TGCAGCGTTGAAGGGTTCACAGATACGCAGTATTTT. The rearrangement links TRBV29-1 to TRBJ2-3; unclear D gene. V was cut by 1 base and J by 2 bases, with 4 bases left in between. Per the germline V gene, CDR1 is SQVTM and CDR2 is ANQGSEA. CDR3 length equals 12 residues.